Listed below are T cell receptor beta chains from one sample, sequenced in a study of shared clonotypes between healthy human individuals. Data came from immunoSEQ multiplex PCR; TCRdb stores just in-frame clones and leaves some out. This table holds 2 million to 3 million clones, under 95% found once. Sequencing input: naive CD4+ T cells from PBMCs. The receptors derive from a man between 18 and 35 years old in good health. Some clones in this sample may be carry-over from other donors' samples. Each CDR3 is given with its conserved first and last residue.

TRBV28 CASTDRGNIQYF
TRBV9 CASSVAGGVGHTIYF
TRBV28 CASSWGSGTGELFF
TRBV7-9 CASSLRNEKLFF
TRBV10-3 CAISGTSPETQYF
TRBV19 CASSMGTGGTEAFF
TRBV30 CAWSASGNEQFF
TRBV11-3 CASSFGGTKETQYF
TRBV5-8 CASSSDSIINEQFF
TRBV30 CAWSVPGPNIQYF
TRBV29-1 CSVVGAGPRSYNEQFF
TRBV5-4 CASSRRLAGDTGELFF
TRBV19 CASSSIVNTEAFF
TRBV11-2 CASSLERTDTQYF
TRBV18 CASSSGPGYGYTF
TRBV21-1 CAINAGTGTREAKNIQYF
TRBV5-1 CASSGRQGGRMYEQYF
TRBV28 CASSFNSETQYF
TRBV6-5 CASSYELAGGDEQFF
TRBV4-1 CASSQATGFYGYTF
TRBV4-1 CASSQGDGTSAQYF
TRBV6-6 CASSYPPGNNYGYTF
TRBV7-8 CASSPDGSYEQYF